This passage covers 21 T cell receptor beta chains from one sample sequenced in a study of blood T cell repertoires in COVID-19. This table comes from immunoSEQ multiplex PCR, and its TCRdb copy is limited to in-frame clones, with some not included. The profile shows about 230,000 clones, approximately 83% of them singletons. The specimen sequenced was peripheral blood. The receptors derive from a man aged 40-50 years with acute or convalescent COVID-19.

The chain carries TRBV19 and TRBJ2-5; the match to TRBD2 covers 8 bases. This CDR3 has 17 amino acids. Germline CDR1 is LNHDA and CDR2 is SQIVND (reference sequence). Trimming took 5 bases from V and 4 from J; bases not matched to a gene: 15. CDR3 protein: CASSSRGAAGAGETQYF. CDR3 coding DNA: TGTGCCAGTAGTTCCCGAGGGGCAGCGGGAGCGGGAGAGACCCAGTACTTC.

This clone appeared a few times. This chain connects TRBV18 to TRBJ1-5; no firm D call. Trimming removed 4 bases at V and 5 bases at J, with 9 bases between. The germline gives CDR1 KGHSH, CDR2 LQKENI. This CDR3 contains 13 residues. The CDR3 DNA reads as TGTGCCAGCTCACTAGAGGAGCATCAGCCCCAGCATTTT. Its protein is CASSLEEHQPQHF.

The chain joins TRBV11-2 to TRBJ2-1; TRBD1 matches 7 bases. V was clipped by 6 bases and J by 0 bases; unmatched bases: 8. The CDR3 is 16 amino acids. The germline V gene has CDR1 SGHAT and CDR2 FQNNGV. The CDR3 is CASRPKGQSSYNEQFF. CDR3 DNA: TGTGCCAGCAGGCCCAAGGGACAGAGCTCCTACAATGAGCAGTTCTTC.

V is TRBV7-6 and J is TRBJ2-3; D is ambiguous. Germline CDR1 is SGHVS and CDR2 is FNYEAQ. Trimming left V 1 base short and J 4 bases short, with 3 bases between. This CDR3 comprises 12 residues. The CDR3 sequence: CASSLGADTQYF. The CDR3 DNA sequence: TGTGCCAGCAGCTTAGGAGCAGATACGCAGTATTTT.

This clone was found many times. This chain connects TRBV30 to TRBJ1-1, with D hard to call. Trimming pared 5 bases from V and 0 bases from J, leaving 7 bases between. CDR1 and CDR2 from the germline V gene are GTSNPN and SVGIG (reference sequence). The CDR3 loop spans 12 amino acids. Written as DNA, the CDR3 is TGTGCCTGGGGACGTCTGAACACTGAAGCTTTCTTT. This translates into CAWGRLNTEAFF.

The rearrangement joins TRBV11-2 to TRBJ1-1; TRBD1 aligns across 7 bases. Germline V CDR1 and CDR2: SGHAT, FQNNGV. The CDR3 extends over 14 amino acids. V gave up 5 bases and J gave up 5 bases; unmatched junction bases: 8. CDR3 nucleotide sequence: TGTGCCAGCAGCAGACAGGGTGGCGAAACTGAAGCTTTCTTT. As protein: CASSRQGGETEAFF. The whole variable domain, remainder taken from reference TRBV11-2 and TRBJ1-1, is EAGVAQSPRYKIIEKRQSVAFWCNPISGHATLYWYQQILGQGPKLLIQFQNNGVVDDSQLPKDRFSAERLKGVDSTLKIQPAKLEDSAVYLCASSRQGGETEAFFGQGTRLTVV.

Only a few counts were recorded for this clone. The chain uses TRBV7-9 and TRBJ1-1, with 7 bases aligning to TRBD1. Germline CDR1 SEHNR, CDR2 FQNEAQ (reference sequence). This CDR3 is built from 15 residues. V lost 6 bases to trimming and J lost 2 bases; unmatched junction nucleotides: 9. The CDR3 region has the DNA TGTGCCAGCAGGGAGAACAGGGGCCTAAACACTGAAGCTTTCTTT. Translated, it gives CASRENRGLNTEAFF.

The rearrangement links TRBV12-3 or TRBV12-4 to TRBJ2-1, with D unresolved. CDR3 length equals 11 residues. The V end lost 4 bases, the J end lost 13 bases, and 11 bases lay between the germline ends. The CDR3: CASSYQYYQFF. The CDR3 nucleotides read TGTGCCAGCAGTTACCAGTATTATCAGTTCTTC.

This chain joins TRBV5-6 and TRBJ2-7; 8 bases align to TRBD2. V lost 7 bases to trimming and J lost 3 bases; unmatched junction nucleotides: 15. Germline-derived CDR1 and CDR2 are SGHDT and YYEEEE. CDR3 length equals 16 residues. CDR3 sequence: CASPGGAGGAFYEQYF. For the CDR3, the DNA is TGTGCCAGCCCGGGGGGGGCCGGGGGCGCTTTCTACGAGCAGTACTTC.

The CDR3 spells CASSYGEGVYGYTF. The CDR3 DNA is TGTGCCAGCAGCTATGGGGAGGGGGTCTATGGCTACACCTTC. The rearrangement uses TRBV25-1 and TRBJ1-2, with D possibly TRBD1 on 6 matching bases. The ends were cut back, 6 bases at V and 4 bases at J, with 15 bases in the middle. This CDR3 comprises 14 residues. Germline assignment: CDR1 MGHDK and CDR2 SYGVNS.

The rearrangement uses TRBV19 and TRBJ1-4; TRBD1 agrees at 7 bases. J was trimmed by 3 bases and V by 7 bases; bases with no gene match: 5. CDR1 LNHDA and CDR2 SQIVND come from the germline V gene (reference sequence). CDR3 size: 14 residues. CDR3 sequence (DNA): TGTGCCAGTACTAGGGGGCCACCTAATGAAAAACTGTTTTTT. It translates to CASTRGPPNEKLFF.

The chain employs TRBV9 and TRBJ2-5, with TRBD2 matching 10 bases. V lost 0 bases to trimming and J lost 4 bases; unmatched junction nucleotides: 9. Germline V lookup: CDR1 SGDLS, CDR2 YYNGEE. The CDR3 is 17 amino acids. The CDR3 here is CASSVGIAGGLRETQYF. In DNA form, the CDR3 reads TGTGCCAGCAGCGTAGGGATAGCGGGAGGCTTAAGAGAGACCCAGTACTTC.

This sequence joins TRBV9 and TRBJ1-6; D remains unclear. V was shortened by 0 bases and J by 3 bases, with 7 bases between the two germline ends. Germline lookup yields CDR1 SGDLS and CDR2 YYNGEE. CDR3 size: 15 residues. CDR3 bases: TGTGCCAGCAGCGTAGGGGCGATCTATAATTCACCCCTCCACTTT. Protein sequence: CASSVGAIYNSPLHF.

CDR3 loop: CASSSRTGGGNQPQHF. Here the CDR3 DNA reads TGTGCCAGCAGTTCACGGACAGGGGGGGGCAATCAGCCCCAGCATTTT. The chain joins TRBV6-5 to TRBJ1-5; 10 nucleotides agree with TRBD1. The germline CDR1 and CDR2 sequences are MNHEY and SVGAGI. The V segment lost 4 bases and the J segment 2 bases; nucleotides outside the gene matches: 5. This CDR3 region has 16 residues.

This clone has just one count. The CDR3 DNA reads as TGCGCCAGCTCTGGTCTAAGCACAGATACGCAGTATTTT. Its translation is CASSGLSTDTQYF. The chain recombines TRBV4-3 with TRBJ2-3; D is undetermined. Trimming removed 8 bases from V and 0 bases from J, with 9 bases in between. Per germline, CDR1 LGHNA and CDR2 YSLEER. This CDR3 has 13 residues.

This clone appeared once. Other DNA sequences in this specimen translate into the identical CDR3. The chain recombines TRBV5-1 with TRBJ2-1; TRBD1 matches 7 bases. The trim removed 0 bases at V and 2 bases at J, leaving 5 bases unmatched. There are 16 residues in the CDR3. Per germline, CDR1 SGHRS and CDR2 YFSETQ. CDR3 DNA: TGCGCCAGCAGCTTGGCGTGGGACAGAACCTACAATGAGCAGTTCTTC. It translates to CASSLAWDRTYNEQFF.

The V gene is TRBV5-1, the J gene TRBJ2-1; a weak D match, TRBD2 (6 bases). Germline values: CDR1 SGHRS, CDR2 YFSETQ. The CDR3 length is 15 residues. V dropped 2 bases and J dropped 4 bases, with 13 bases sitting between them. The CDR3 is CASSLRWGDYNEQFF. In nucleotides, the CDR3 is TGCGCCAGCAGCTTAAGATGGGGGGATTACAATGAGCAGTTCTTC.

As DNA, the CDR3 is TGTGCCAGCAGCCCCACGGGACAGGGGGGGGAGACCCAGTACTTC. It yields the protein CASSPTGQGGETQYF. This chain connects TRBV5-6 to TRBJ2-5, with 11 bases aligning to TRBD1. Looked up from germline, CDR1 is SGHDT and CDR2 is YYEEEE. The CDR3 length is 15 residues. V gave up 4 bases and J gave up 5 bases; unmatched junction bases: 7.

The chain couples TRBV5-1 to TRBJ2-7; unclear D gene. Germline values: CDR1 SGHRS, CDR2 YFSETQ. Trimming pared 4 bases from V and 4 bases from J, leaving 15 bases between. The CDR3 sequence is 14 residues long. The CDR3 is CASSPRWSVYEQYF. In nucleotides, the CDR3 is TGCGCCAGCAGCCCGAGATGGAGTGTGTACGAGCAGTACTTC. Full variable domain (outside the CDR3, taken from reference TRBV5-1 and TRBJ2-7): KAGVTQTPRYLIKTRGQQVTLSCSPISGHRSVSWYQQTPGQGLQFLFEYFSETQRNKGNFPGRFSGRQFSNSRSEMNVSTLELGDSALYLCASSPRWSVYEQYFGPGTRLTVT.

The chain carries TRBV3-1 (or the pseudogene TRBV3-2) and TRBJ1-1; D might be TRBD1 (5 bases). This CDR3 has 14 amino acids. Germline V lookup: CDR1 LGHDT, CDR2 YNNKEL (reference sequence). V lost 3 bases and J 2 bases, leaving 10 bases between the germline ends. In nucleotides, the CDR3 is TGTGCCAGCAGCCAGGGGCTTAGTAACACTGAAGCTTTCTTT. Protein product: CASSQGLSNTEAFF.

V usage is TRBV11-2 and J usage is TRBJ2-7; possibly TRBD1 for D (5 bases). CDR1 and CDR2 (germline): SGHAT, FQNNGV. V was cut by 5 bases and J by 2 bases, with 16 bases left in between. CDR3 length: 15 amino acids. In nucleotides, the CDR3 is TGTGCCAGCAGCCCATCCCAGGGTCCGACCTACGAGCAGTACTTC. Amino acid sequence: CASSPSQGPTYEQYF.